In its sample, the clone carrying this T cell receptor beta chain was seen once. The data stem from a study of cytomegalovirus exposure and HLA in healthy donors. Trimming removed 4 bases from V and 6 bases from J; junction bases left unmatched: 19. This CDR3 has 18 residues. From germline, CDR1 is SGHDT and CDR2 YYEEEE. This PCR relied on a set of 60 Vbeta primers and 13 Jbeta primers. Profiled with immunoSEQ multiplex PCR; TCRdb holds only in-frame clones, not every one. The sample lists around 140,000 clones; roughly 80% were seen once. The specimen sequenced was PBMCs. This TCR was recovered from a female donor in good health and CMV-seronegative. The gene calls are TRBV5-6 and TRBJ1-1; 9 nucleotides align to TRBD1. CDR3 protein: CASSRTPDRGFRMAEAFF. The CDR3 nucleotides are TGTGCCAGCAGCCGTACTCCGGACAGGGGTTTTAGGATGGCTGAAGCTTTCTTT.